The clone carrying this T cell receptor beta chain has just a few counts. This entry belongs to a study of T-cell memory formation after mild COVID-19. One entry per CDR3 protein results from TCRdb running MiXCR on the 5' RACE reads. The sample consists of 300,000 to 400,000 distinct CDR3 sequences, roughly 13% of them appearing once. Per germline, CDR1 SEHNR and CDR2 FQNEAQ (reference sequence). The CDR3 contains 14 residues. V lost 5 bases and J lost 5, with 15 bases in between. Sequences were obtained from PBMCs or a T cell subset sorted from them (not recorded which). This receptor was obtained from a man aged 18 to 35 who had mild COVID-19 (a few samples of this study predate the infection). Cell type and time point are not known. The gene calls are TRBV7-9 and TRBJ1-2; D unclear. The CDR3 loop is CASSPPGQWYGYTF. CDR3 bases: TGTGCCAGCAGCCCCCCGGGCCAGTGGTATGGCTACACCTTC.